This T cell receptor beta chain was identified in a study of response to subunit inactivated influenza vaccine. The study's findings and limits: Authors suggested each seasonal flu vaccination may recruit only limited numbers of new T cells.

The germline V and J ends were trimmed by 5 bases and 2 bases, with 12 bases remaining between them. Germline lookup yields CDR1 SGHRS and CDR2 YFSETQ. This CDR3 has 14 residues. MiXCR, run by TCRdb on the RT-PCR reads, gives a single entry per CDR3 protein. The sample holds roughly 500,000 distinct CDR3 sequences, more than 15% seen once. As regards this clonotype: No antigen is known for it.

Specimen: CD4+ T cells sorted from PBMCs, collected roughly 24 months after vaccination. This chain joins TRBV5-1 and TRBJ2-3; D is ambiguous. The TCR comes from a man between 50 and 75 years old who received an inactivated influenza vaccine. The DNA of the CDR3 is TGCGCCAGCAGGCTTAAACAGTACACAGATACGCAGTATTTT. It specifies CASRLKQYTDTQYF.